Reported below is one TCR beta chain. This sample was taken from a study of blood T cell repertoires in COVID-19. The table came from immunoSEQ multiplex PCR; TCRdb's copy has only in-frame clones and leaves some out. The profile shows about 160,000 clones, approximately 80% of them singletons. This TCR came from a woman in her forties with COVID-19, enrolled during active disease. The sequenced sample consisted of peripheral blood.

CDR3 in amino acids: CASSRTTGASNYGYTF. CDR3 DNA: TGTGCCAGCAGTAGAACCACAGGGGCCTCTAACTATGGCTACACCTTC. The chain joins TRBV3-1 (or the pseudogene TRBV3-2) to TRBJ1-2, with TRBD1 matching 7 bases. Germline loops: CDR1 LGHDT, CDR2 YNNKEL (reference sequence). V lost 6 bases to trimming and J lost 0 bases; unmatched junction nucleotides: 10. CDR3 size: 16 residues.